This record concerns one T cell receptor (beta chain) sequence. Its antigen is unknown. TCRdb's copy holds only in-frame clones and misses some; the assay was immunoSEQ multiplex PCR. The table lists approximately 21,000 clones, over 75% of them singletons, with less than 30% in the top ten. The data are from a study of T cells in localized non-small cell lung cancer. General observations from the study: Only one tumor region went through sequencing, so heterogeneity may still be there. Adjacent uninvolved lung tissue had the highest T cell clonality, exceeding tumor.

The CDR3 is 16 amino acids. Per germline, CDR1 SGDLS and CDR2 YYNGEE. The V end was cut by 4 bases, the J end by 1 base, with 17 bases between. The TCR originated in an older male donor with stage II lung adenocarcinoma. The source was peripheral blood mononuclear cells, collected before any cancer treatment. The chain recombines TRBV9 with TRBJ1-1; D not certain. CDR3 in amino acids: CASSRELRIANTEAFF. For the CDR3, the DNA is TGTGCCAGCAGCCGCGAGTTGAGGATAGCGAACACTGAAGCTTTCTTT. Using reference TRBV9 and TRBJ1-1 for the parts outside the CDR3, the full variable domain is DSGVTQTPKHLITATGQRVTLRCSPRSGDLSVYWYQQSLDQGLQFLIQYYNGEERAKGNILERFSAQQFPDLHSELNLSSLELGDSALYFCASSRELRIANTEAFFGQGTRLTVV.